A single sample gave rise to the 8 T cell receptor beta chains below, sequenced in a study of multiple sclerosis patients with progressive multifocal leukoencephalopathy (dated by TCRdb to about 2019). Library method: the immunoSEQ multiplex PCR assay. TCRdb carries this immuneACCESS record with in-frame sequences only. Its versions omit some clonotypes, under half of them owing to an unresolved V gene in the studies checked, with the rest unexplained. Across this sample there are 30,000 to 35,000 clones, with approximately 84% seen only once. The ten largest clones represent 3% to 3.5% of the sample. Read against the paper, the sample's time point label means: time of PML onset. This sample's treatment or condition label indicates: on natalizumab therapy at sampling. The sample was PBMCs, taken from a patient treated with natalizumab. The receptors shown here come from a human donor with progressive multifocal leukoencephalopathy.

This clone was observed a single time. V and J are TRBV7-3 and TRBJ2-6, with 9 bases identical to TRBD2. The germline V gene encodes CDR1 SGHTA and CDR2 FQGTGA. CDR3 size: 17 residues. V gave up 0 bases and J gave up 4 bases; unmatched junction bases: 4. The CDR3 here is CASSLTSGRVGANVLTF. CDR3 DNA sequence: TGTGCCAGCAGCTTAACTAGCGGGAGAGTGGGGGCCAACGTCCTGACTTTC. The full variable domain, completed using reference TRBV7-3 and TRBJ2-6, is GAGVSQTPSNKVTEKGKYVELRCDPISGHTALYWYRQSLGQGPEFLIYFQGTGAADDSGLPNDRFFAVRPEGSVSTLKIQRTERGDSAVYLCASSLTSGRVGANVLTFGAGSRLTVL.

In this sample, this clone turned up once. As DNA, the CDR3 is TGTGCCAGTAGTATAGCCGGCAAAATGAACACTGAAGCTTTCTTT. Translated, it gives CASSIAGKMNTEAFF. V gene TRBV19 combines with J gene TRBJ1-1; D gene unclear. The CDR3 sequence is 15 residues long. V lost 1 base, J lost 0 bases, and 9 bases lay in between. CDR1 and CDR2 from the germline V gene are LNHDA and SQIVND (reference sequence). Looking up the rest from reference TRBV19 and TRBJ1-1 gives the full variable domain: DGGITQSPKYLFRKEGQNVTLSCEQNLNHDAMYWYRQDPGQGLRLIYYSQIVNDFQKGDIAEGYSVSREKKESFPLTVTSAQKNPTAFYLCASSIAGKMNTEAFFGQGTRLTVV.

This chain uses TRBV18 with TRBJ2-3, with D unclear. The CDR3 is made up of 15 amino acids. With 6 bases removed from V and 2 bases from J, the gap between germline ends came to 15 bases. Looked up from germline, CDR1 is KGHSH and CDR2 is LQKENI. The CDR3 region is CASSLSLQLTDTQYF. The CDR3 DNA sequence: TGTGCCAGCTCTCTTTCACTCCAGCTCACAGATACGCAGTATTTT.

V is TRBV5-5 and J is TRBJ2-3; D not resolved. There are 12 residues in the CDR3. The germline V gene has CDR1 SGHKS and CDR2 YYEKEE (reference sequence). Trimming removed 6 bases from V and 2 bases from J, with 7 bases in between. CDR3 nucleotides: TGTGCCAGCAAGGGCATCACAGATACGCAGTATTTT. It translates to CASKGITDTQYF.

The chain uses TRBV5-6 and TRBJ2-7; possible D gene TRBD1, 6 bases. CDR3 length: 13 amino acids. The germline V and J ends were trimmed by 4 bases and 3 bases, with 11 bases remaining between them. Germline lookup yields CDR1 SGHDT and CDR2 YYEEEE. The CDR3 region has the DNA TGTGCCAGCAGCGACCGGACAGTCTACGAGCAGTACTTC. Translated: CASSDRTVYEQYF.

This clone was seen more than once but under ten times. The rearrangement uses TRBV6-1 and TRBJ2-2; 7 bases map to TRBD2. The germline gives CDR1 MNHNS, CDR2 SASEGT. V gave up 6 bases and J gave up 7 bases; unmatched junction bases: 5. The CDR3 runs to 13 residues. For the CDR3, the DNA is TGTGCCAGCAGGGTAGCTAGCGGCGGGGAGCTGTTTTTT. This encodes CASRVASGGELFF.

This clone has only one observation. The V and J genes are TRBV21-1 and TRBJ1-1. TRBV21-1 is designated a pseudogene. This CDR3 contains 14 residues. DNA for the CDR3: TGTGCCAGCAGTCACCGGGGGCGGGGCCCTGAAGCTTTCTTT. Its translation: CASSHRGRGPEAFF.

The gene calls are TRBV7-2 and TRBJ1-4, with unresolved D. Germline V CDR1 and CDR2: SGHTA, FQGNSA. The CDR3 contains 14 residues. Trimming took 1 base from V and 4 from J, leaving 7 bases between them. CDR3 DNA: TGTGCCAGCAGCTTAGGTGGGATTAATGAAAAACTGTTTTTT. It codes for CASSLGGINEKLFF.